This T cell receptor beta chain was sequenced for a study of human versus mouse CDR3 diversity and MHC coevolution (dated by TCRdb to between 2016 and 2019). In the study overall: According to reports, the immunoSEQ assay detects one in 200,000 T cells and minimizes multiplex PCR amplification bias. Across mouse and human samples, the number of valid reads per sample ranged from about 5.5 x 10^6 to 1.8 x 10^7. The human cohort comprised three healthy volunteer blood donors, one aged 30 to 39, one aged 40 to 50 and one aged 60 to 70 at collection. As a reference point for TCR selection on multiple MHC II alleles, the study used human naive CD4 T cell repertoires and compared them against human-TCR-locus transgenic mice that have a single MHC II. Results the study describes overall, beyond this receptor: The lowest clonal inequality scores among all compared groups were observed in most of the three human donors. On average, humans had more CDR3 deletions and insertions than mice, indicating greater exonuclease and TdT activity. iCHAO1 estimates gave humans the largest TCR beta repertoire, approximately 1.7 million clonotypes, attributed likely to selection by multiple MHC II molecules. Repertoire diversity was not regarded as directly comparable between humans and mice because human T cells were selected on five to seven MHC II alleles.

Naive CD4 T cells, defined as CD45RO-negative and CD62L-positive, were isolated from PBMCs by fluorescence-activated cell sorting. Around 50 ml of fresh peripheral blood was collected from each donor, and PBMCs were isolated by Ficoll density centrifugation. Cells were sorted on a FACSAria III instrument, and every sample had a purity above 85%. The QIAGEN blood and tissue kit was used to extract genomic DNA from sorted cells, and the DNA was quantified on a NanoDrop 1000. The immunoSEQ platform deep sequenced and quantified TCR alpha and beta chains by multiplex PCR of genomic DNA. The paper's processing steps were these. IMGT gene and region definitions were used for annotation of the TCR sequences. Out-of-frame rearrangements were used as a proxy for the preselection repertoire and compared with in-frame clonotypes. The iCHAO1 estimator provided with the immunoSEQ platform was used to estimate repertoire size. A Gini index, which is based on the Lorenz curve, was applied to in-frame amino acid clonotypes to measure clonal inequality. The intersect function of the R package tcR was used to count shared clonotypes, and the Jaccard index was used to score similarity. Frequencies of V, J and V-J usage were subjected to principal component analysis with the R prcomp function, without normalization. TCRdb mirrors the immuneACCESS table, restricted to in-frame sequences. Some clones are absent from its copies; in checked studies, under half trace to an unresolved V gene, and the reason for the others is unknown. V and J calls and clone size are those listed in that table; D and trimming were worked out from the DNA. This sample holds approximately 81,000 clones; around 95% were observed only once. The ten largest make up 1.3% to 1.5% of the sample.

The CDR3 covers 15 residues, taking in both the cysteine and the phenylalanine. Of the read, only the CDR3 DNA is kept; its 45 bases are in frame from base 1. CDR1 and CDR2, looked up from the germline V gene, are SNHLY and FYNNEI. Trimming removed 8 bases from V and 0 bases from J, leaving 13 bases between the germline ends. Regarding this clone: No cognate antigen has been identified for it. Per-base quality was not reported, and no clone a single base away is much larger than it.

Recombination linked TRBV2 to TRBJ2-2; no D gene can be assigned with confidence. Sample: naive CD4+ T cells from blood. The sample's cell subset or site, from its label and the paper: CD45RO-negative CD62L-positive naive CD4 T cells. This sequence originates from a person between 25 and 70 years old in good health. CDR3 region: CASQVEPANTGELFF. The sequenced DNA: TGTGCCAGCCAGGTGGAACCGGCGAACACCGGGGAGCTGTTTTTT.